This paragraph reports one T cell receptor (beta chain). Germline CDR1 is SNHLY and CDR2 is FYNNEI. The CDR3 contains 13 residues. The data stem from a study of cytomegalovirus exposure and HLA in healthy donors. Primers: 60 Vbeta forward and 13 Jbeta reverse. Sequencing was performed with immunoSEQ multiplex PCR; in TCRdb, only in-frame clones are kept and a portion is missing. The sample holds about 180,000 clones, around 84% seen once. Donors sampled were nominally healthy, though unrecorded immune exposures were likely. V and J are TRBV2 and TRBJ2-5; TRBD1 matches 10 bases. Near its end, the DNA agrees better with TRBJ2-7, so the J call may be wrong. The sample was PBMCs. This receptor was obtained from a boy between 2 and 15 years old in good health and CMV-seronegative. The CDR3 DNA reads TGTGCCAGCCGGGACAGGGGTTTAGGCGAGCAGTACTTC. It encodes CASRDRGLGEQYF.